What follows is one TCR beta chain and its context. Its target is unknown. The germline V gene encodes CDR1 SEHNR and CDR2 FQNEAQ (reference sequence). V dropped 3 bases and J dropped 3; count of bases not matched to a gene: 2. There are 13 residues in the CDR3. Version v3.0 of the immunoSEQ assay was performed at survey level. TCRdb keeps only in-frame clones here, not all; method: immunoSEQ multiplex PCR. This sample has more than 20,000 clones, with about 80% found just once. The sample belongs to a study of long-term antiretroviral therapy in people with HIV. Study outcomes and limitations: The range of CDR3 lengths in HIV repertoires proved narrower than that found in controls.

Material: unsorted PBMCs, obtained 0.5 years before starting antiretroviral therapy. The gene calls are TRBV7-9 and TRBJ2-7, with 7 bases that match TRBD1. This clonotype was sampled from a man aged 35 to 55 with HIV. CDR3 residues: CASSLGQFYEQYF. Here the CDR3 DNA reads TGTGCCAGCAGCTTGGGACAGTTCTACGAGCAGTACTTC. The full variable domain, its missing parts supplied by reference TRBV7-9 and TRBJ2-7, is DTGVSQNPRHKITKRGQNVTFRCDPISEHNRLYWYRQTLGQGPEFLTYFQNEAQLEKSRLLSDRFSAERPKGSFSTLEIQRTEQGDSAMYLCASSLGQFYEQYFGPGTRLTVT.